This T cell receptor beta chain was recovered during a study of blood T cell repertoires in COVID-19. Per the study methods: Reference gene primers were amplified, and this amplification served to estimate nucleated cell counts. Here immunoSEQ multiplex PCR was the method, and the copy in TCRdb shows in-frame clones only, minus some. That table supplies the V and J calls and clone size; D and trimming were determined from the DNA. The sample has 250,000 to 300,000 clones, over 80% seen once. CDR1 is MNHNS, CDR2 SASEGT, per germline. V was trimmed by 3 bases and J by 7 bases, leaving 10 bases between them. The CDR3 runs 12 residues.

The sample comprised PBMCs or T cells enriched from blood (not recorded which). The receptor was isolated from a human donor in a cohort exposed to, infected with or recovered from COVID-19 (not recorded which). The donor label of this sample is uncertain. The rearrangement links TRBV6-1 to TRBJ2-7; maybe TRBD2 (5 bases). CDR3 nucleotide sequence: TGTGCCAGCAGTGAGGACTCGGATGAGCAGTACTTC. Protein sequence: CASSEDSDEQYF.